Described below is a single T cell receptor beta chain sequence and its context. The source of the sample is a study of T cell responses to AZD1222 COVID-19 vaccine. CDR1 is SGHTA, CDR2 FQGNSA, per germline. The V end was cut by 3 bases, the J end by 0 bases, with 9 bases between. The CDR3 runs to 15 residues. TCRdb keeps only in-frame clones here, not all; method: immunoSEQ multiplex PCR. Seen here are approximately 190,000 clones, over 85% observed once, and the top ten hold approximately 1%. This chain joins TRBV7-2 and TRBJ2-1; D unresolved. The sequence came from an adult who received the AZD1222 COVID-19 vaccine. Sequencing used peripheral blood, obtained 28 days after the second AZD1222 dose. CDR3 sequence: CASSLRTDSYNEQFF. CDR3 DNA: TGTGCCAGCAGCTTGAGGACGGACTCCTACAATGAGCAGTTCTTC.